This T cell receptor beta chain was obtained from a study of Graves' ophthalmopathy and Graves' hyperthyroidism. TCR beta CDR3 amplification used RNA transcripts. An opening RT-PCR round employed HTBI primers and preceded a second-round multiplex PCR. Each CDR3 protein gets one entry after TCRdb re-called the multiplex PCR reads with MiXCR. Of around 1.1 million distinct CDR3 sequences in the sample, approximately 35% were seen once. The germline V and J ends were trimmed by 6 bases and 0 bases, with 18 bases remaining between them. Germline V gene lookup returns CDR1 SGHTS and CDR2 YDEGEE. CDR3 length: 16 amino acids. This clonotype was counted only a few times.

This TCR was recovered from an adult man with Graves' hyperthyroidism. J is TRBJ1-2 and V is TRBV5-8; no clear D. Sequencing was carried out using peripheral blood or thyroid tissue (not recorded which). CDR3 residues: CASTFLFRTSNYGYTF. The DNA for the CDR3 is TGTGCCAGCACCTTCTTGTTCCGGACTTCTAACTATGGCTACACCTTC.